This TCR beta chain was sequenced during a study of blood T cell repertoires in COVID-19. The overall study: Some COVID-19 samples were acute and others convalescent; all came from the United States, Italy and Spain.

This table comes from immunoSEQ multiplex PCR, and its TCRdb copy is limited to in-frame clones, with some not included. There are fewer than 300,000 clones in the sample; around 89% occur only once, and around 10% lies in the top ten. Adults between about 18 and 95 years of age took part from fewer than 30 US areas. Two consecutive negative NP/OP PCR tests, clearance, or resolved symptoms defined Cohort 3 recovery. Sequencing used PBMCs or T cells enriched from blood (not recorded which). This receptor was identified in a man aged 40-55 years who had recovered from COVID-19.

The chain's CDR3 is CASSFQGARTTEAFF. CDR3 sequence (DNA): TGTGCCAGCAGCTTCCAGGGGGCACGGACCACTGAAGCTTTCTTT. The V and J genes are TRBV5-5 and TRBJ1-1, with 8 bases identical to TRBD1. Germline V gives CDR1 SGHKS, CDR2 YYEKEE (reference sequence). The V and J ends lost 2 bases and 4 bases, in that order; junction bases with no gene match: 7. The CDR3 has 15 amino acids.